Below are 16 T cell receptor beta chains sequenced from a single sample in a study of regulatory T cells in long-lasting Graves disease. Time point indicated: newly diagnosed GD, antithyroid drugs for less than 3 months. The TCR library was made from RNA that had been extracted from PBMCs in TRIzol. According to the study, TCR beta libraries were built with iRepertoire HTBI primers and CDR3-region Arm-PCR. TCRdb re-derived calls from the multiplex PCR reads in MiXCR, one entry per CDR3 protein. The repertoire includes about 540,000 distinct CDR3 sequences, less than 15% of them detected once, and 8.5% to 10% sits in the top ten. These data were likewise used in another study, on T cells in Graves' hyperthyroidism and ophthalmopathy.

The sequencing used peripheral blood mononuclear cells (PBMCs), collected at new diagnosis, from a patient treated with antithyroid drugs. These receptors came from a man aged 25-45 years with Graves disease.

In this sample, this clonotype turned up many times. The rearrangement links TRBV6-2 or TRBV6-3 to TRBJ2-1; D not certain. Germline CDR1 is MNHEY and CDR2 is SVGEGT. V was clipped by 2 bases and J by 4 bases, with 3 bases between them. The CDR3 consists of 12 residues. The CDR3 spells CASSYGYNEQFF. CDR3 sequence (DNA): TGTGCCAGCAGTTACGGGTACAATGAGCAGTTCTTC.

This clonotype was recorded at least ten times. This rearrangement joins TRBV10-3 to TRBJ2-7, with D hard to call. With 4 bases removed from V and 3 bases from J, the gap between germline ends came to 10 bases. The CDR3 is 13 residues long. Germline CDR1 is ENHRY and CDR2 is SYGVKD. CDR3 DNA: TGTGCCATCAGTGTTTCACAGTTCTACGAGCAGTACTTC. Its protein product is CAISVSQFYEQYF.

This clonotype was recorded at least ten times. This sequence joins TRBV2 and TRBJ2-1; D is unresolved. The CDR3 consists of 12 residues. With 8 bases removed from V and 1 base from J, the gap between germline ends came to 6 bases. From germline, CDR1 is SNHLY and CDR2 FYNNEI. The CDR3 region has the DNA TGTGCCAGCCGGTGGTCCTACAATGAGCAGTTCTTC. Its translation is CASRWSYNEQFF.

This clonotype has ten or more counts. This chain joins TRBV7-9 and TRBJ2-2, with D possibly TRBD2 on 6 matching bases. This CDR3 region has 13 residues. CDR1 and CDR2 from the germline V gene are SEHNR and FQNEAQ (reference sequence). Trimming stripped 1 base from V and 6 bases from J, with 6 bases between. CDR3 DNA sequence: TGTGCCAGCAGCTTAGGGGACTCCGGGGAGCTGTTTTTT. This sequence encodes CASSLGDSGELFF.

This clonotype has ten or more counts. The CDR3 DNA follows: TGTGCTAGCGGGACGCCTCTGGGATCCACTGAAGCTTTCTTT. This gives the protein CASGTPLGSTEAFF. V gene TRBV12-5 combines with J gene TRBJ1-1, with D maybe TRBD1 (5 bases). CDR1 is LGHNT and CDR2 is FRNRAP in the germline V gene. The V end lost 9 bases, the J end lost 4 bases, and 18 bases lay between the germline ends. The CDR3 is 14 amino acids.

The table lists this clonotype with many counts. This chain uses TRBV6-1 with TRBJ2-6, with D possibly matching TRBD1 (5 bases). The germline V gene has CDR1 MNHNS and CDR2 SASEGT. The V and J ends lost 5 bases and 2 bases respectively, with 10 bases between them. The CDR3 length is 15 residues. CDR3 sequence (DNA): TGTGCCAGCAGTCCCAGGGTAACTGGGGCCAACGTCCTGACTTTC. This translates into CASSPRVTGANVLTF.

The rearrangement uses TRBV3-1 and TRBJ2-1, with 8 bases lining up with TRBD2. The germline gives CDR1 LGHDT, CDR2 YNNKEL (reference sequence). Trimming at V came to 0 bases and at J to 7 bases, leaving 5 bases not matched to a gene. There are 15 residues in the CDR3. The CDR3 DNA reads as TGTGCCAGCAGCCAAGATTGGGGACTAGGGAATGAGCAGTTCTTC. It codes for CASSQDWGLGNEQFF.

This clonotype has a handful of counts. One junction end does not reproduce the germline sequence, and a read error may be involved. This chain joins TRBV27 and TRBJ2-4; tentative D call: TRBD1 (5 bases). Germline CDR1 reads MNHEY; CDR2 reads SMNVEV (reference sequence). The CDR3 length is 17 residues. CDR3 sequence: CASGLKGQRLAKNIQYF. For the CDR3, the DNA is TGTGCCAGCGGTTTGAAGGGGCAGAGACTAGCCAAAAACATTCAGTACTTC.

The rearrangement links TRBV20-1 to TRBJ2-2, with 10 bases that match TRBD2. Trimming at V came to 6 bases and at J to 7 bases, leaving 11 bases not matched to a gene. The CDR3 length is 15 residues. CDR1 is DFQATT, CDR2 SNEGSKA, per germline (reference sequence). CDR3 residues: CSAKREGLKNGELFF. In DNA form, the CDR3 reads TGCAGTGCAAAGCGGGAGGGCCTTAAAAACGGGGAGCTGTTTTTT.

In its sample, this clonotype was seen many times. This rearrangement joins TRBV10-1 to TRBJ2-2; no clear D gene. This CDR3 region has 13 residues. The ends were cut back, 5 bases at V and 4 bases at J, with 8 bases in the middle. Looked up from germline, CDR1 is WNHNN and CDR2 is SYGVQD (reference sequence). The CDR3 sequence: CASSKVGTGELFF. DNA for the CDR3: TGCGCCAGCAGTAAGGTCGGCACCGGGGAGCTGTTTTTT.

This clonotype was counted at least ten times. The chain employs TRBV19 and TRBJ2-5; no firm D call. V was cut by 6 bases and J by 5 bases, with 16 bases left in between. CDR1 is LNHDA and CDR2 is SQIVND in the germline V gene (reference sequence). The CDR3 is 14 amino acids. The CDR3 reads CASSTPGPRETQYF. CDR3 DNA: TGTGCCAGTAGCACCCCGGGTCCTCGGGAGACCCAGTACTTC.

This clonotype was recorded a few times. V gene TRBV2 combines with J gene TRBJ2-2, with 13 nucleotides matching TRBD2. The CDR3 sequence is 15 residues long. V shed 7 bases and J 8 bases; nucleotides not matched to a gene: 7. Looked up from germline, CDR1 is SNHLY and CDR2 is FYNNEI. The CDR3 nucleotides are TGTGCCAGCATCGGACTAGCGGGAGCGCTGGGGGAGCTGTTTTTT. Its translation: CASIGLAGALGELFF. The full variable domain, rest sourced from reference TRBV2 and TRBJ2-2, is EPEVTQTPSHQVTQMGQEVILRCVPISNHLYFYWYRQILGQKVEFLVSFYNNEISEKSEIFDDQFSVERPDGSNFTLKIRSTKLEDSAMYFCASIGLAGALGELFFGEGSRLTVL.

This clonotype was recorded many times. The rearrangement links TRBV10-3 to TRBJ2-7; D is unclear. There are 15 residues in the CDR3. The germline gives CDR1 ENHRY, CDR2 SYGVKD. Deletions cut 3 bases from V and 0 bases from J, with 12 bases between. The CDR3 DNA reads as TGTGCCATCAGTGACCCCGGCCTGAGCTCCTACGAGCAGTACTTC. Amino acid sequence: CAISDPGLSSYEQYF.

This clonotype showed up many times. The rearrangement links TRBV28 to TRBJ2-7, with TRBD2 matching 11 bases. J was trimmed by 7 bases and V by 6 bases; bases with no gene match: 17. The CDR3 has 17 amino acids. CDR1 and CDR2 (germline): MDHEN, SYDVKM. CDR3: CASSTSRLAGLLREQYF. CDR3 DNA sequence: TGTGCCAGCAGCACATCCCGACTAGCGGGGCTGTTACGGGAGCAGTACTTC.

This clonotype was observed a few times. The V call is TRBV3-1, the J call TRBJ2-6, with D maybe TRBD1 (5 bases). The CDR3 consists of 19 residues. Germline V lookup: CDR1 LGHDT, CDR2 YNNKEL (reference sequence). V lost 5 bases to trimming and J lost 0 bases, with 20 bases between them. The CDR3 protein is CASSEASDSPFSGANVLTF. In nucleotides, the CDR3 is TGTGCCAGCAGCGAAGCCTCCGACAGCCCCTTCTCTGGGGCCAACGTCCTGACTTTC. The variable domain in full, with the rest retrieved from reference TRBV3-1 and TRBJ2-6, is DTAVSQTPKYLVTQMGNDKSIKCEQNLGHDTMYWYKQDSKKFLKIMFSYNNKELIINETVPNRFSPKSPDKAHLNLHINSLELGDSAVYFCASSEASDSPFSGANVLTFGAGSRLTVL.

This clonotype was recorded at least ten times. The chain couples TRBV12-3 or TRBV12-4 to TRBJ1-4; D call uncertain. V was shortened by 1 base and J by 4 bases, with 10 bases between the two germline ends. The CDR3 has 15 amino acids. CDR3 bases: TGTGCCAGCAGTTTAGGGCCAGCCGTTAATGAAAAACTGTTTTTT. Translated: CASSLGPAVNEKLFF.